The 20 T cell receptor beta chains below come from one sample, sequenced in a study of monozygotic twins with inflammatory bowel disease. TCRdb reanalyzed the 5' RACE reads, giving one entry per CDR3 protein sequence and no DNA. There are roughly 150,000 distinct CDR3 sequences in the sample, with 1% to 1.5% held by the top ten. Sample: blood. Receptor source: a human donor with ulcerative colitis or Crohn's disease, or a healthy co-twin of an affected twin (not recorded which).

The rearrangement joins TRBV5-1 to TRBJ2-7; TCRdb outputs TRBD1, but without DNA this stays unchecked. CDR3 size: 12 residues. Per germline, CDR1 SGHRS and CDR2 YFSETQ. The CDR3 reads CASSLSGEEQYF.

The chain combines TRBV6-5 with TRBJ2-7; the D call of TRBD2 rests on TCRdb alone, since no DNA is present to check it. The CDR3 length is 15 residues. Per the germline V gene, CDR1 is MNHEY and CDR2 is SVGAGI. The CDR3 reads CASSYEIAGAYEQYF.

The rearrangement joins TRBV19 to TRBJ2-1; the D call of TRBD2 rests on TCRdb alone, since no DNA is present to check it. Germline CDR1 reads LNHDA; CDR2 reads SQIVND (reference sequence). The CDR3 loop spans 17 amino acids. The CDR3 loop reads CASRRGPLAGVVDEQFF.

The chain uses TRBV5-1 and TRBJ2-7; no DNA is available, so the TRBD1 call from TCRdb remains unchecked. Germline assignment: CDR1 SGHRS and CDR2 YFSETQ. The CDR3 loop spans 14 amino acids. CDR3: CASSYVAGNYEQYF.

The CDR3: CASSLSGTSVHEQFF. The chain uses TRBV5-1 and TRBJ2-1; TCRdb's assignment of TRBD2 cannot be checked, as there is no DNA. The CDR3 consists of 15 residues. The germline CDR1 and CDR2 sequences are SGHRS and YFSETQ.

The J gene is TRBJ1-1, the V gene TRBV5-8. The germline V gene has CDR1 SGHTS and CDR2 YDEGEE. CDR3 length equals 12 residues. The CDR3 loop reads CASSLTRAEGFF.

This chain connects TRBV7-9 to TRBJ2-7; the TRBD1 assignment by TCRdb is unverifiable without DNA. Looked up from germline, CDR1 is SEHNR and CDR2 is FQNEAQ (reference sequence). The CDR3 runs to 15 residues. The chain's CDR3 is CASISQGTVDYEQYF.

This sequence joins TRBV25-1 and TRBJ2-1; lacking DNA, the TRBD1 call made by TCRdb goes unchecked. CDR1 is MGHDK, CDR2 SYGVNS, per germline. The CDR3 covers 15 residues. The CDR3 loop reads CASSQGQGAYDEQFF.

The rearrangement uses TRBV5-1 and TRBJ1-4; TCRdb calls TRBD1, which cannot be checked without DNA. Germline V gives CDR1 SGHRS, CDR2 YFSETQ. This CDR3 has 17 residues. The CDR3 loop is CASSLTGGTGYSEKLFF.

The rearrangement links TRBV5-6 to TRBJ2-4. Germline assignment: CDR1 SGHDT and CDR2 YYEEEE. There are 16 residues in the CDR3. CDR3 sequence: CASSSPYDTNKNIQYF. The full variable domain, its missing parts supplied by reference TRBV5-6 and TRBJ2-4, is DAGVTQSPTHLIKTRGQQVTLRCSPKSGHDTVSWYQQALGQGPQFIFQYYEEEERQRGNFPDRFSGHQFPNYSSELNVNALLLGDSALYLCASSSPYDTNKNIQYFGAGTRLSVL.

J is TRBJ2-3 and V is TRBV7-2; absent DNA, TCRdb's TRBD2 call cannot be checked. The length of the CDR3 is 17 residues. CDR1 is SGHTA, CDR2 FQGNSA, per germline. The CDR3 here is CASSWGLAGAGTDTQYF.

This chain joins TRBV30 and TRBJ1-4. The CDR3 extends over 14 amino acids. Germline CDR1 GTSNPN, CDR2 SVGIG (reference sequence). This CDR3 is CAWSVRRKNEKLFF.

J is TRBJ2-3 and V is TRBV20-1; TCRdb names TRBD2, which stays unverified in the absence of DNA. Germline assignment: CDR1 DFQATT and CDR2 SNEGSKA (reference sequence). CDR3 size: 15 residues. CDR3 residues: CSARVGTSGTDTQYF.

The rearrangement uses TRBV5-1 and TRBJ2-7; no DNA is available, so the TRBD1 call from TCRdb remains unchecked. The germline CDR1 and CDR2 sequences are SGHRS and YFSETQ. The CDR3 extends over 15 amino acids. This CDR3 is CASSSADRVGYEQYF.

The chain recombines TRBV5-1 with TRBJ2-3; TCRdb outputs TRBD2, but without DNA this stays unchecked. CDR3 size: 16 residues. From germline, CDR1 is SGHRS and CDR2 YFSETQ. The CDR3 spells CASSLTGLADTDTQYF.

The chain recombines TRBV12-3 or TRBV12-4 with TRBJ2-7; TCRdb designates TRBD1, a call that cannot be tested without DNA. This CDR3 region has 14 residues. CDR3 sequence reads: CASTPAQGSQEQYF.

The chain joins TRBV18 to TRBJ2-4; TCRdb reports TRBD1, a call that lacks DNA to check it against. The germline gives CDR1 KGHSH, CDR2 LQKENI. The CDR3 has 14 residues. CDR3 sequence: CASSPPGTFNIQYF.

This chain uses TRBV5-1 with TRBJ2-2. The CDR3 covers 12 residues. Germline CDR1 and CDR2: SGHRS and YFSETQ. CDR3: CASKVVAGELFF.

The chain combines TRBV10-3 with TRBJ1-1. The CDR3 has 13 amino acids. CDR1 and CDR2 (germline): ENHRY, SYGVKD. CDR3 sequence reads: CAIRGILNTEAFF.

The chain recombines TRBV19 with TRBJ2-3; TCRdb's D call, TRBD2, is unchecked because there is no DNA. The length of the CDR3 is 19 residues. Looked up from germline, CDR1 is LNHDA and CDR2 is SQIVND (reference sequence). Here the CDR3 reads CASSRRGLAGDSHTDTQYF. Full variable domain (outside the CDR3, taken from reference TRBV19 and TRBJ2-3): DGGITQSPKYLFRKEGQNVTLSCEQNLNHDAMYWYRQDPGQGLRLIYYSQIVNDFQKGDIAEGYSVSREKKESFPLTVTSAQKNPTAFYLCASSRRGLAGDSHTDTQYFGPGTRLTVL.